Sequencing of this TCR beta chain was carried out in a study of cytomegalovirus exposure and HLA in healthy donors. V was pared by 0 bases and J by 1 base, with 9 bases of the junction left unmatched. Germline-derived CDR1 and CDR2 are LNHDA and SQIVND (reference sequence). This CDR3 is 18 amino acids long. Findings of the study overall: About 87% or about 30% of the time was how often most TCR beta V segments were productive, according to an earlier analysis.

About this clone itself: Its antigen is unidentified.

13 Jbeta primers and 60 Vbeta primers were used for the PCR. Assay used: immunoSEQ multiplex PCR; TCRdb lists only in-frame clones, some missing. Of 150,000 or so clones detected, around 65% appear once; the ten largest clones hold over 2.5%. The specimen was PBMCs. The chain recombines TRBV19 with TRBJ1-1; 9 nucleotides match TRBD1. The source is a woman aged 25 to 45 in good health and CMV-seropositive. The CDR3 coding sequence is TGTGCCAGTAGTATAGATCTTGGACAGGGGCCCTCGAACACTGAAGCTTTCTTT. It encodes CASSIDLGQGPSNTEAFF.